The clone carrying this T cell receptor beta chain was recorded a few times. Its antigen is not known. The CDR3 spans 14 residues. The germline CDR1 and CDR2 sequences are ENHRY and SYGVKD. The junction had 9 bases not matched to a gene; V was cut back by 7 bases and J by 4 bases. TCRdb re-called the 5' RACE reads with MiXCR, one entry per CDR3 protein. The sample yields over 200,000 distinct CDR3 sequences, over 8% seen once. These data originate in a study of identical twins. Findings and limits, study-wide: Recombination models fit unrelated individuals' TCR alpha sharing but underestimated twins'.

The genes are TRBV10-3 and TRBJ2-7; the match to TRBD1 covers 8 bases. The clonotype was recovered from a woman aged 18-29 years in good health. Sample: memory (CD45RO+) T cells sorted from blood. CDR3 loop: CAITPGQVTYEQYF. CDR3 in DNA: TGTGCCATCACCCCGGGACAGGTGACGTACGAGCAGTACTTC.